These T cell receptor beta chains were read from a single sample in a study of OX40 agonist ivuxolimab in advanced cancers. Clones were read by immunoSEQ multiplex PCR, and TCRdb kept only the in-frame ones, dropping some. The sample lists tens of thousands of clones, more than 75% seen once, with 2% to 2.5% in the top ten. Material: CD4+ or CD8+ T cells sorted from blood, obtained in a trial of the OX40 agonist ivuxolimab. These receptors were collected from an adult with an advanced solid tumor such as melanoma, head and neck, liver or kidney cancer. CDR3s include the opening cysteine and the closing phenylalanine or tryptophan. Each record gives: J gene, V gene, CDR3 protein.

J gene: TRBJ2-1; V gene: TRBV5-1; CDR3 protein: CASSKLAGGNYNEQFF
J gene: TRBJ1-4; V gene: TRBV30; CDR3 protein: CACGQKNEKLFF
J gene: TRBJ2-3; V gene: TRBV7-9; CDR3 protein: CASSTGGKDTQYF
J gene: TRBJ1-2; V gene: TRBV27; CDR3 protein: CASKVPGGYGYTF
J gene: TRBJ2-2; V gene: TRBV19; CDR3 protein: CASSRDMGELFF
J gene: TRBJ2-1; V gene: TRBV11-2; CDR3 protein: CASSSSSGRDNEQFF
J gene: TRBJ2-6; V gene: TRBV9; CDR3 protein: CASSVTSGVGSGANVLTF
J gene: TRBJ2-5; V gene: TRBV19; CDR3 protein: CASATSDRYQETQYF
J gene: TRBJ1-5; V gene: TRBV27; CDR3 protein: CASSPGQWHNQPQHF
J gene: TRBJ2-7; V gene: TRBV5-4; CDR3 protein: CASSFYTAAEQYF
J gene: TRBJ1-3; V gene: TRBV18; CDR3 protein: CASSPVGAGNTIYF
J gene: TRBJ1-2; V gene: TRBV2; CDR3 protein: CASSGTDGSFPDYTF
J gene: TRBJ1-1; V gene: TRBV25-1; CDR3 protein: CASSGGWGTLNTEAFF
J gene: TRBJ2-3; V gene: TRBV10-3; CDR3 protein: CAISRGGQSTDTQYF
J gene: TRBJ1-5; V gene: TRBV5-1; CDR3 protein: CASSLEGQGAQPQHF
J gene: TRBJ2-1; V gene: TRBV7-3; CDR3 protein: CASSLSRDVDNEQFF
J gene: TRBJ1-1; V gene: TRBV10-2; CDR3 protein: CASRTDTEAFF
J gene: TRBJ2-1; V gene: TRBV7-9; CDR3 protein: CASSLLGGLYNEQFF
J gene: TRBJ1-5; V gene: TRBV7-3; CDR3 protein: CASSEGPAAPQHF
J gene: TRBJ2-5; V gene: TRBV27; CDR3 protein: CASSLRGQGAFLETQYF
J gene: TRBJ2-2; V gene: TRBV18; CDR3 protein: CASSPSANTGELFF
J gene: TRBJ2-5; V gene: TRBV7-7; CDR3 protein: CASSPDSSLPETQYF
J gene: TRBJ2-3; V gene: TRBV5-1; CDR3 protein: CATWDSRSDTQYF
J gene: TRBJ1-3; V gene: TRBV6-1; CDR3 protein: CASSVSVHTIYF
J gene: TRBJ2-3; V gene: TRBV7-6; CDR3 protein: CASSLAASVDTQYF
J gene: TRBJ2-7; V gene: TRBV5-1; CDR3 protein: CASSLQGTYEQYF
J gene: TRBJ1-5; V gene: TRBV19; CDR3 protein: CASSIEDQPQHF
J gene: TRBJ2-1; V gene: TRBV11-2; CDR3 protein: CACKGDPAGNEQFF
J gene: TRBJ2-3; V gene: TRBV10-3; CDR3 protein: CAIRGDRGPTDTQYF
J gene: TRBJ2-1; V gene: TRBV6-1; CDR3 protein: CASTGQGRDEQFF
J gene: TRBJ2-7; V gene: TRBV9; CDR3 protein: CASSEGPLYEQYF
J gene: TRBJ2-7; V gene: TRBV15; CDR3 protein: CATSRDNRRAGQYF
J gene: TRBJ2-2; V gene: TRBV7-2; CDR3 protein: CASSLAGVNTGELFF
J gene: TRBJ2-1; V gene: TRBV9; CDR3 protein: CASSEGVKFYNEQFF
J gene: TRBJ1-1; V gene: TRBV6-5; CDR3 protein: CASRPPAGGTEAFF
J gene: TRBJ2-1; V gene: TRBV9; CDR3 protein: CASSETGIGGDEQFF
J gene: TRBJ1-5; V gene: TRBV6-5; CDR3 protein: CASSYSPAEPQHF
J gene: TRBJ2-1; V gene: TRBV19; CDR3 protein: CASTKPGRNNEQFF
J gene: TRBJ1-6; V gene: TRBV27; CDR3 protein: CASGTEGPVFFSPLHF
J gene: TRBJ1-1; V gene: TRBV27; CDR3 protein: CASSSTPPRHTEAFF
J gene: TRBJ2-3; V gene: TRBV25-1; CDR3 protein: CASSTGTSGGTDTQYF
J gene: TRBJ1-1; V gene: TRBV5-1; CDR3 protein: CASSRPTANTEAFF